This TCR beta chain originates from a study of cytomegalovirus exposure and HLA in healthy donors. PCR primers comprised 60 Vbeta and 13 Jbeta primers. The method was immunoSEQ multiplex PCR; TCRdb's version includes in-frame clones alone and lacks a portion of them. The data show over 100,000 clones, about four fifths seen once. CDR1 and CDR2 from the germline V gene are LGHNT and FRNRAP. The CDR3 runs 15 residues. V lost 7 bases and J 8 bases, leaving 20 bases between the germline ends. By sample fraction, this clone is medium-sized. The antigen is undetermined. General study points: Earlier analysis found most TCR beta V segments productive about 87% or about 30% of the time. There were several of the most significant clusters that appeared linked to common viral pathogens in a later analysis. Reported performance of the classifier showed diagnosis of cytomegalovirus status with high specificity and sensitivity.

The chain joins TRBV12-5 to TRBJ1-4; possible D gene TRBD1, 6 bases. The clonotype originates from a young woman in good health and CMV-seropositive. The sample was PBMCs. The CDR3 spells CASADSTGSGEKLFF. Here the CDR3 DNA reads TGTGCTAGTGCCGATTCAACAGGGTCTGGGGAAAAACTGTTTTTT.